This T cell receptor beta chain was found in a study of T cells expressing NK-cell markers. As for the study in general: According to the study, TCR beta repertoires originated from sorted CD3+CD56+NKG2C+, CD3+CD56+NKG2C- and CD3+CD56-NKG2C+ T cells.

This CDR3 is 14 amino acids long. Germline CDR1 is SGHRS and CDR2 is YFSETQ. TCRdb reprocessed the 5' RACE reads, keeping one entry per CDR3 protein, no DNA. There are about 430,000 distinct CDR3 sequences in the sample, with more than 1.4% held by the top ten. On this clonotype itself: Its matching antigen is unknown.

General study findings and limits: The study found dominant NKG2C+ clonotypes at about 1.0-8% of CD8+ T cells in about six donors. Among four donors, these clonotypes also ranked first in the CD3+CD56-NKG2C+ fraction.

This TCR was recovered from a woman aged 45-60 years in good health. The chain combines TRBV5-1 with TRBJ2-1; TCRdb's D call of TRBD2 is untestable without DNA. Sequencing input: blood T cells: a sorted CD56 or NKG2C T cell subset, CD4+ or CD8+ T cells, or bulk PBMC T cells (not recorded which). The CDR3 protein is CASSLETRGNEQFF.